The rows below give T cell receptor beta chains drawn from one sample of a study of cytomegalovirus exposure and HLA in healthy donors. The protocol was immunoSEQ multiplex PCR, while the TCRdb copy is restricted to in-frame clones and leaves out a portion. The sample consists of 150,000 or so clones, about 85% of them appearing once. Sequencing used PBMCs. These receptors came from a man aged 25 to 40 in good health and CMV-seropositive. The CDR3 runs from the conserved cysteine through the conserved F or W. A D gene is named only where the DNA matches it firmly. Expanded clones are given a class, and other clones once, few, many or no size at all.

d_call: -; v_call: TRBV7-9; clone_size: -; j_call: TRBJ2-7; cdr3_nt: TGTGCCAGCACCACCGAGGGCAGAAACTACGAGCAGTACTTC; cdr3_aa: CASTTEGRNYEQYF
d_call: TRBD1; v_call: TRBV7-9; clone_size: -; j_call: TRBJ2-7; cdr3_nt: TGTGCCAGCAGCTTGATGGGGCAGGGGGCCTTCTACGAGCAGTACTTC; cdr3_aa: CASSLMGQGAFYEQYF
d_call: -; v_call: TRBV19; clone_size: -; j_call: TRBJ2-5; cdr3_nt: TGTGCCAGTACCGCAGGGGTTTGGGGAGAGACCCAGTACTTC; cdr3_aa: CASTAGVWGETQYF
d_call: -; v_call: TRBV2; clone_size: once; j_call: TRBJ2-1; cdr3_nt: TGTGCCAGCAGTGGGTTGGCAGTCTCCAATGAGCAGTTCTTC; cdr3_aa: CASSGLAVSNEQFF
d_call: -; v_call: TRBV9; clone_size: -; j_call: TRBJ2-7; cdr3_nt: TGTGCCAGCAGCGTAGGTGGAGCTGGAGGGTACGAGCAGTACTTC; cdr3_aa: CASSVGGAGGYEQYF
d_call: -; v_call: TRBV28; clone_size: -; j_call: TRBJ1-1; cdr3_nt: TGTGCCAGCAGCGGGGGGGGATTGGCCACTGAAGCTTTCTTT; cdr3_aa: CASSGGGLATEAFF
d_call: -; v_call: TRBV6-5; clone_size: -; j_call: TRBJ2-7; cdr3_nt: TGTGCCAGCATCTCCCCCCTAAACTACGAGCAGTACTTC; cdr3_aa: CASISPLNYEQYF
d_call: -; v_call: TRBV7-2; clone_size: -; j_call: TRBJ2-7; cdr3_nt: TGTGCCAGCAGTACCAGAGGGGGAGAGACCTACGAGCAGTACTTC; cdr3_aa: CASSTRGGETYEQYF
d_call: TRBD1; v_call: TRBV5-1; clone_size: -; j_call: TRBJ2-7; cdr3_nt: TGCGCCAGCAGCCCCCCGGGACAGGGGGCTGGGGAGCAGTACTTC; cdr3_aa: CASSPPGQGAGEQYF
d_call: TRBD2; v_call: TRBV30; clone_size: -; j_call: TRBJ2-5; cdr3_nt: TGTGCCTGGAGTCTAGGAGCGGGGGGTCAAGAGACCCAGTACTTC; cdr3_aa: CAWSLGAGGQETQYF
d_call: TRBD1; v_call: TRBV11-1; clone_size: -; j_call: TRBJ2-7; cdr3_nt: TGTGCCAGCAGCTGGGGGACAGGGGGTCTCTACGAGCAGTACTTC; cdr3_aa: CASSWGTGGLYEQYF
d_call: -; v_call: TRBV7-6; clone_size: -; j_call: TRBJ1-3; cdr3_nt: TGTGCCAGCAGCATATACGAGGGCTCTGGAAACACCATATATTTT; cdr3_aa: CASSIYEGSGNTIYF
d_call: -; v_call: TRBV9; clone_size: few; j_call: TRBJ2-3; cdr3_nt: TGTGCCAGCAGCGTAGATAAGGGGGGGGGCGTCGCGCAGTATTTT; cdr3_aa: CASSVDKGGGVAQYF
d_call: TRBD1; v_call: TRBV19; clone_size: once; j_call: TRBJ1-5; cdr3_nt: TGTGCCAGTACCGGACAGGGGATGAGCAATCAGCCCCAGCATTTT; cdr3_aa: CASTGQGMSNQPQHF
d_call: TRBD1; v_call: TRBV6-1; clone_size: once; j_call: TRBJ2-1; cdr3_nt: TGTGCCAGCAGGTTTACAGGGGTCAATGAGCAGTTCTTC; cdr3_aa: CASRFTGVNEQFF
d_call: TRBD1; v_call: TRBV4-1; clone_size: -; j_call: TRBJ1-6; cdr3_nt: TGCGCCAGCAGCCCCCGGGACAGGTATAATTCACCCCTCCACTTT; cdr3_aa: CASSPRDRYNSPLHF
d_call: -; v_call: TRBV29-1; clone_size: -; j_call: TRBJ1-3; cdr3_nt: TGCAGCGTTGAGGGGGGGACTGGAAACACCATATATTTT; cdr3_aa: CSVEGGTGNTIYF
d_call: -; v_call: TRBV7-8; clone_size: -; j_call: TRBJ1-1; cdr3_nt: TGTGCCAGCAGCTTGGTTGAGGGATGGGACACTGAAGCTTTCTTT; cdr3_aa: CASSLVEGWDTEAFF
d_call: -; v_call: TRBV25-1; clone_size: few; j_call: TRBJ2-1; cdr3_nt: TGTGCCAGCAGCCACTCGGGGTACAATGAGCAGTTCTTC; cdr3_aa: CASSHSGYNEQFF
d_call: -; v_call: TRBV7-9; clone_size: -; j_call: TRBJ1-6; cdr3_nt: TGTGCCAGCAGCTTAGGCAGGGAAAGGGGTAATTCACCCCTCCACTTT; cdr3_aa: CASSLGRERGNSPLHF
d_call: TRBD2; v_call: TRBV11-3; clone_size: -; j_call: TRBJ2-1; cdr3_nt: TGTGCCAGCAGCCAGAGCGGGACTAGCGGCAATGAGCAGTTCTTC; cdr3_aa: CASSQSGTSGNEQFF
d_call: TRBD1; v_call: TRBV7-6; clone_size: -; j_call: TRBJ2-2; cdr3_nt: TGTGCCAGCAGCCGGCACCGGGACAGGGAAGACACCGGGGAGCTGTTTTTT; cdr3_aa: CASSRHRDREDTGELFF
d_call: TRBD1; v_call: TRBV2; clone_size: once; j_call: TRBJ1-4; cdr3_nt: TGTGCCAGCAGGACAGGGTTAATTAATGAAAAACTGTTTTTT; cdr3_aa: CASRTGLINEKLFF
d_call: -; v_call: TRBV5-1; clone_size: -; j_call: TRBJ1-1; cdr3_nt: TGCGCCAGCAGCTCCTTCAACCCGGGAACTGAAGCTTTCTTT; cdr3_aa: CASSSFNPGTEAFF
d_call: TRBD2; v_call: TRBV9; clone_size: -; j_call: TRBJ2-2; cdr3_nt: TGTGCCAGCAGGGCTAGCGGGCTTTCGAACACCGGGGAGCTGTTTTTT; cdr3_aa: CASRASGLSNTGELFF
d_call: -; v_call: TRBV5-1; clone_size: -; j_call: TRBJ1-2; cdr3_nt: TGCGCCAGCAGCTTGGGGGAGGCTAACTATGGCTACACCTTC; cdr3_aa: CASSLGEANYGYTF
d_call: -; v_call: TRBV18; clone_size: -; j_call: TRBJ2-5; cdr3_nt: TGTGCCAGCTCACCACAGCTGAACCAAGAGACCCAGTACTTC; cdr3_aa: CASSPQLNQETQYF
d_call: -; v_call: TRBV30; clone_size: -; j_call: TRBJ2-7; cdr3_nt: TGTGCCTGGGCTGGAGGATTTGACGGGTACGAGCAGTACTTC; cdr3_aa: CAWAGGFDGYEQYF
d_call: TRBD1; v_call: TRBV4-1; clone_size: -; j_call: TRBJ1-2; cdr3_nt: TGCGCCAGCAGCCGAGGACAGGGTGAAAACTATGGCTACACCTTC; cdr3_aa: CASSRGQGENYGYTF
d_call: -; v_call: TRBV4-3; clone_size: once; j_call: TRBJ2-7; cdr3_nt: TGCGCCAGCAGCCAAGATCGAGGGAACCTCTACGAGCAGTACTTC; cdr3_aa: CASSQDRGNLYEQYF
d_call: -; v_call: TRBV27; clone_size: -; j_call: TRBJ2-1; cdr3_nt: TGTGCCAGCAGTCCACAGGGTTACAATGAGCAGTTCTTC; cdr3_aa: CASSPQGYNEQFF
d_call: TRBD1; v_call: TRBV18; clone_size: -; j_call: TRBJ2-7; cdr3_nt: TGTGCCAGCTCACTAGGACAGGGTCGTGAGCAGTACTTC; cdr3_aa: CASSLGQGREQYF
d_call: -; v_call: TRBV9; clone_size: -; j_call: TRBJ1-1; cdr3_nt: TGTGCCAGCAACCCGGGGGGGACGGCAGTGAACACTGAAGCTTTCTTT; cdr3_aa: CASNPGGTAVNTEAFF
d_call: -; v_call: TRBV7-9; clone_size: -; j_call: TRBJ1-1; cdr3_nt: TGTGCCAGCAGCTTACTAGTTTTGGAGACTGAAGCTTTCTTT; cdr3_aa: CASSLLVLETEAFF
d_call: -; v_call: TRBV6-5; clone_size: -; j_call: TRBJ2-5; cdr3_nt: TGTGCCAGCGGGGGGTTAGAGACCCAGTACTTC; cdr3_aa: CASGGLETQYF
d_call: TRBD1; v_call: TRBV4-3; clone_size: -; j_call: TRBJ1-2; cdr3_nt: TGCGCCAGCAGCCGGGGACAGGGCGGTATTGACTATGGCTACACCTTC; cdr3_aa: CASSRGQGGIDYGYTF
d_call: TRBD2; v_call: TRBV5-1; clone_size: -; j_call: TRBJ2-3; cdr3_nt: TGCGCCAGCAGCTTGTCGGGGGGGCCAACAGATACGCAGTATTTT; cdr3_aa: CASSLSGGPTDTQYF
d_call: TRBD2; v_call: TRBV2; clone_size: -; j_call: TRBJ2-7; cdr3_nt: TGTGCCAGCAGCGGACTAGCGGGGGGGCCACTGCACTTC; cdr3_aa: CASSGLAGGPLHF
d_call: TRBD1; v_call: TRBV18; clone_size: -; j_call: TRBJ2-7; cdr3_nt: TGTGCCAGCTCACCAAGGTTAAACCGGGACAGGGGCGGGAAGCAGTACTTC; cdr3_aa: CASSPRLNRDRGGKQYF
d_call: -; v_call: TRBV11-2; clone_size: once; j_call: TRBJ2-5; cdr3_nt: TGTGCCAGCAGCGTGAGGAGGTGGGAGACCCAGTACTTC; cdr3_aa: CASSVRRWETQYF
d_call: TRBD2; v_call: TRBV9; clone_size: once; j_call: TRBJ2-3; cdr3_nt: TGTGCCAGCAGCGCTAGCGGGGGCACAGATACGCAGTATTTT; cdr3_aa: CASSASGGTDTQYF
d_call: TRBD2; v_call: TRBV4-3; clone_size: -; j_call: TRBJ2-1; cdr3_nt: TGCGCCAGCAGCCAACCGGGGGGGGATGAGCAGTTCTTC; cdr3_aa: CASSQPGGDEQFF
d_call: TRBD2; v_call: TRBV6-5; clone_size: -; j_call: TRBJ2-5; cdr3_nt: TGTGCCAGCACCCACAGTGGACTAGCTCAAGAGACCCAGTACTTC; cdr3_aa: CASTHSGLAQETQYF
d_call: -; v_call: TRBV4-3; clone_size: once; j_call: TRBJ2-7; cdr3_nt: TGCGCCAGCAGCCAAGATCACGGCTCCTACGAGCAGTACTTC; cdr3_aa: CASSQDHGSYEQYF